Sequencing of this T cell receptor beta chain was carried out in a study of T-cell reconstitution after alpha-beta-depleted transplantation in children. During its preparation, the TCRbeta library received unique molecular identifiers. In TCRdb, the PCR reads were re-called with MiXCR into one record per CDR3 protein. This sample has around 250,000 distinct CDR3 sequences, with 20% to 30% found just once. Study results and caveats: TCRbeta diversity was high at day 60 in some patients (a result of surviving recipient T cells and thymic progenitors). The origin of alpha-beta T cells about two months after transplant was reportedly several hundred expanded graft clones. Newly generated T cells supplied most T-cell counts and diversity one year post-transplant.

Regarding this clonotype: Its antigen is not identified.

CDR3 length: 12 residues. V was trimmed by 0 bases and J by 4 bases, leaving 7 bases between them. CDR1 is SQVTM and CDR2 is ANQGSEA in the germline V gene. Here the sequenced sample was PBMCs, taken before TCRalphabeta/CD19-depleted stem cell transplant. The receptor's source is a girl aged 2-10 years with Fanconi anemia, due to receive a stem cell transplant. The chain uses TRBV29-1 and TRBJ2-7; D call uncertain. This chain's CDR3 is CSVEDPGYEQYF. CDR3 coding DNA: TGCAGCGTTGAAGATCCCGGTTACGAGCAGTACTTC.